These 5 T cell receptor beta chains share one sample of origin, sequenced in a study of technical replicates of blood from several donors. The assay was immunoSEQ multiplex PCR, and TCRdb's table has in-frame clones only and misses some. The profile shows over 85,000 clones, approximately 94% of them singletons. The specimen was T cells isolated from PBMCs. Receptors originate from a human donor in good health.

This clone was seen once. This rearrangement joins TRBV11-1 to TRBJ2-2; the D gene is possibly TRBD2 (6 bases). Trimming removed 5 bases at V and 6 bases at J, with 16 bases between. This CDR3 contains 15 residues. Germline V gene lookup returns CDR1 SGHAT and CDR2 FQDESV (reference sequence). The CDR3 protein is CASSGGDNGAGELFF. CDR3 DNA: TGTGCCAGCAGCGGCGGGGATAATGGGGCCGGGGAGCTGTTTTTT.

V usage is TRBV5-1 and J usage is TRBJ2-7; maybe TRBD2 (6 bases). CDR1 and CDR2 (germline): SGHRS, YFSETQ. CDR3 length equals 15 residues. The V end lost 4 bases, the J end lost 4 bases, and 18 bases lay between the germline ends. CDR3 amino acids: CASSRSEGRRYEQYF. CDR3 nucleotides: TGCGCCAGCAGCCGATCGGAGGGACGTCGTTACGAGCAGTACTTC.

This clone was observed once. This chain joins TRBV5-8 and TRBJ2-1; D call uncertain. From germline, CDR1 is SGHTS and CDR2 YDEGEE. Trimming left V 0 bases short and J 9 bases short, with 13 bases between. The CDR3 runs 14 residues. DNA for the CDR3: TGTGCCAGCAGCTTGGCAGTGTCTTATGGTGAGCAGTTCTTC. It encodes CASSLAVSYGEQFF.

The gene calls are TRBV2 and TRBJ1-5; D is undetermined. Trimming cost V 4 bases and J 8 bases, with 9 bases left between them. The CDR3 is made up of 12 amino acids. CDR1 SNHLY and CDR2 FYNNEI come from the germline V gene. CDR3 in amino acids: CASSGDIEPQHF. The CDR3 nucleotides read TGTGCCAGCAGTGGCGATATAGAGCCCCAGCATTTT.

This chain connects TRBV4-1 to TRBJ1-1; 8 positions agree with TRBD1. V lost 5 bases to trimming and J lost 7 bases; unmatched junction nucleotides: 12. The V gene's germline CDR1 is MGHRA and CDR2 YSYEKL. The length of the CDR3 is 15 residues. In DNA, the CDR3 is TGCGCCAGCAGCGCTTACCAGGGGGCGGCAATTGAAGCTTTCTTT. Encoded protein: CASSAYQGAAIEAFF.